This TCR beta chain originates from a study of spatial heterogeneity in lung cancer. Study overall: PBMC samples from follow-up, when available, were sequenced at a median of around 2 years post-resection. Overall study findings and caveats: Blood carried ubiquitous expanded tumor TCRs more at resection than follow-up.

J lost 0 bases, V lost 1 base, and 8 bases had no gene match. This CDR3 is built from 18 residues. Per germline, CDR1 LGHDT and CDR2 YNNKEL (reference sequence). TCRdb recomputed calls from the 5' RACE reads with MiXCR, one row per CDR3 protein. This sample carries about 120,000 distinct CDR3 sequences, over 9% of them seen once, and the ten largest clones take approximately 16%. Time point specified: blood at routine non-recurrence follow-up after resection. From tumor, nontumor lung or frozen PBMC, whole RNA was taken unsorted for sequencing. A word on this clonotype: Antigen: not known.

The source was PBMCs, collected at follow-up. The source of this sequence is a male donor with early-stage non-small cell lung cancer. The J gene is TRBJ2-1, the V gene TRBV3-1, with 8 nucleotides matching TRBD2. As DNA, the CDR3 is TGTGCCAGCAGCCAAGGCCGGGGGGGGTCTAGCTCCTACAATGAGCAGTTCTTC. Translation: CASSQGRGGSSSYNEQFF.